These T cell receptor beta chains were read from a single sample in a study of T cells after posttransplantation cyclophosphamide. TCRdb's table, derived via immunoSEQ multiplex PCR, lists solely in-frame clones and lacks some. The sample yields about 40,000 clones, without any singletons. Source material: PBMCs. The source of these receptors is a woman between 50 and 59 years old in good health and a related stem cell transplant donor. Each CDR3 is given with its conserved first and last residue. Fields, in order: D gene, clone size, J gene, V gene, CDR3 protein, CDR3 DNA. A D gene is named only where the DNA matches it firmly. Clone sizes are given selectively: once, few, many, or a class where the clone is expanded.

. many TRBJ1-2 TRBV18 CASSPTVAGSNYGYTF TGTGCCAGCTCACCAACGGTAGCCGGATCTAACTATGGCTACACCTTC
TRBD2 many TRBJ2-1 TRBV5-1 CASSRLAGGLDEQFF TGCGCCAGCAGCCGACTAGCGGGGGGGCTGGATGAGCAGTTCTTC
TRBD2 few TRBJ2-5 TRBV27 CASSPRTSMETQYF TGTGCCAGCAGTCCCCGGACTAGCATGGAGACCCAGTACTTC
TRBD1 many TRBJ2-3 TRBV19 CASSIRGGQGGADTQYF TGTGCCAGTAGTATAAGAGGGGGACAGGGAGGAGCAGATACGCAGTATTTT
. many TRBJ1-3 TRBV5-1 CASSLQGDAGNTIYF TGCGCCAGCAGCTTGCAAGGGGATGCAGGAAACACCATATATTTT
. many TRBJ2-7 TRBV27 CASSPWDITGEQYF TGTGCCAGCAGTCCTTGGGACATAACCGGGGAGCAGTACTTC
. many TRBJ2-7 TRBV27 CASRDRRGEQYF TGTGCCAGCAGGGACCGCAGGGGCGAGCAGTACTTC
TRBD1 many TRBJ2-7 TRBV5-5 CASSQQGAIVEQYF TGTGCCAGCAGCCAACAGGGGGCGATTGTCGAGCAGTACTTC
. many TRBJ2-1 TRBV4-1 CASSLIRLGGRNEQFF TGCGCCAGCAGCCTTATAAGATTGGGGGGGCGAAATGAGCAGTTCTTC
TRBD1 many TRBJ2-1 TRBV5-1 CASSFIRDRIYNEQFF TGCGCCAGCAGCTTCATCCGGGACAGGATCTACAATGAGCAGTTCTTC
TRBD1 many TRBJ1-1 TRBV27 CASRAGTVLLGNTEAFF TGTGCCAGCAGAGCCGGGACAGTTCTCCTGGGGAACACTGAAGCTTTCTTT
TRBD2 many TRBJ2-4 TRBV11-2 CASSWPPGLAGGRKNIQYF TGTGCCAGCAGCTGGCCTCCGGGACTAGCGGGGGGGCGCAAAAACATTCAGTACTTC
. many TRBJ1-1 TRBV6-1 CASSATRENTEAFF TGTGCCAGCAGTGCGACCAGGGAGAACACTGAAGCTTTCTTT
TRBD1 many TRBJ2-7 TRBV6-5 CASSYGQGLRKQYF TGTGCCAGCAGTTACGGACAGGGCCTGAGGAAGCAGTACTTC
. many TRBJ2-7 TRBV29-1 CSVAETRLGSYEQYF TGCAGCGTTGCGGAGACCCGCTTGGGCTCCTACGAGCAGTACTTC
. many TRBJ1-6 TRBV11-3 CASSQGQTSPLHF TGTGCCAGCAGCCAAGGACAGACCTCACCCCTCCACTTT
. many TRBJ1-2 TRBV4-2 CASSDQVVNYGYTF TGTGCCAGCAGCGATCAGGTGGTAAACTATGGCTACACCTTC
TRBD2 few TRBJ2-2 TRBV27 CASSGWGGGPGELFF TGTGCCTCCTCCGGATGGGGCGGGGGTCCCGGGGAGCTGTTTTTT
TRBD2 many TRBJ2-1 TRBV7-2 CASSKSGTRYNEQFF TGTGCCAGCAGCAAATCCGGGACTAGATACAATGAGCAGTTCTTC
. many TRBJ1-2 TRBV5-6 CASSFQRTVYTF TGTGCCAGCAGCTTTCAAAGGACAGTTTACACCTTC
TRBD2 many TRBJ2-3 TRBV4-3 CASSELAGTRADTQYF TGCGCCAGCAGCGAGCTAGCGGGGACGAGGGCAGATACGCAGTATTTT
. many TRBJ2-1 TRBV4-3 CASSQGGGAGSYNEQFF TGCGCCAGCAGCCAAGGAGGGGGGGCGGGCTCCTACAATGAGCAGTTCTTC
TRBD2 many TRBJ2-7 TRBV13 CASSLVGGGARNEQYF TGTGCCAGCAGCTTAGTGGGCGGGGGGGCAAGGAACGAGCAGTACTTC
TRBD1 many TRBJ1-4 TRBV27 CASSPGTGREKLFF TGTGCCAGCAGCCCCGGGACAGGGCGGGAAAAACTGTTTTTT
TRBD1 many TRBJ1-2 TRBV4-3 CASSQDRGQGSYTF TGCGCCAGCAGCCAAGATCGAGGACAGGGAAGCTACACCTTC
. many TRBJ1-1 TRBV7-6 CASSFSTGNWYTEAFF TGTGCCAGCAGCTTTTCAACAGGGAATTGGTACACTGAAGCTTTCTTT
. many TRBJ2-7 TRBV7-9 CASSLGTRDEQYF TGTGCCAGCAGCTTAGGTACGCGAGATGAGCAGTACTTC
. . TRBJ1-1 TRBV7-9 CASSLGTGPMNTEAFF TGTGCCAGCAGCTTAGGAACAGGGCCCATGAACACTGAAGCTTTCTTT
TRBD2 many TRBJ2-1 TRBV18 CASSPSTSHNEQFF TGTGCCAGCTCCCCTTCGACTAGCCACAATGAGCAGTTCTTC
. many TRBJ2-1 TRBV4-1 CASSQFGQAYNEQFF TGCGCCAGCAGCCAATTCGGCCAGGCTTACAATGAGCAGTTCTTC
. many TRBJ2-3 TRBV18 CASSPRITGSTDTQYF TGTGCCAGCTCACCACGGATAACGGGTAGCACAGATACGCAGTATTTT
TRBD1 many TRBJ2-7 TRBV5-1 CASSWTGAAYEQYF TGCGCCAGCAGCTGGACAGGGGCCGCCTACGAGCAGTACTTC
. many TRBJ1-5 TRBV6-1 CASSEGSVQGGNQPQHF TGTGCCAGCAGTGAAGGAAGTGTACAGGGAGGGAATCAGCCCCAGCATTTT
TRBD1 many TRBJ1-2 TRBV28 CASSNLGQGGGYTF TGTGCCAGCTCTAACTTGGGACAGGGGGGTGGCTACACCTTC
TRBD1 many TRBJ1-3 TRBV28 CASSSTGGSGNTIYF TGTGCCAGCAGTTCGACAGGGGGCTCTGGAAACACCATATATTTT
. many TRBJ1-2 TRBV6-1 CASSEEGGLSCYTF TGTGCCAGCAGTGAAGAAGGAGGTCTCAGCTGCTACACCTTC
. many TRBJ1-6 TRBV6-5 CASGRSPLHF TGTGCCAGCGGGAGGTCACCCCTCCACTTT
. . TRBJ2-7 TRBV28 CASNHLERIGYEQYF TGTGCCAGCAACCACCTCGAGAGGATTGGGTACGAGCAGTACTTC
. . TRBJ2-7 TRBV23-1 CASRTQGPISYEQYF TGCGCCAGCAGGACGCAGGGCCCTATTTCCTACGAGCAGTACTTC
TRBD1 . TRBJ1-2 TRBV18 CASSPSGTAFLNYGRYGYTF TGTGCCAGCTCACCTTCCGGGACAGCCTTTCTCAACTATGGTCGCTATGGCTACACCTTC
TRBD2 many TRBJ2-1 TRBV27 CASSSGRLAGLYNEQFF TGTGCCAGCAGTTCCGGTCGACTAGCGGGGCTGTACAATGAGCAGTTCTTC
. many TRBJ2-3 TRBV5-1 CASSLTTDTQYF TGCGCCAGCAGCCTGACTACGGATACGCAGTATTTT
. many TRBJ1-6 TRBV27 CASSLRTTGQSPLHF TGTGCCAGCAGTTTACGGACCACAGGGCAATCACCCCTCCACTTT
TRBD1 many TRBJ2-5 TRBV18 CASSPAYGQGQETQYF TGTGCCAGCTCACCGGCCTATGGACAGGGCCAAGAGACCCAGTACTTC
. . TRBJ2-2 TRBV2 CASSVQGYVNTGELFF TGTGCCAGCAGTGTTCAGGGGTATGTTAACACCGGGGAGCTGTTTTTT
. few TRBJ2-7 TRBV12-5 CASGFSLEQYF TGTGCTAGTGGTTTTTCCCTCGAGCAGTACTTC
TRBD1 many TRBJ1-2 TRBV27 CASTSSTGGHYGYTF TGTGCCAGCACCTCCAGTACAGGGGGCCACTATGGCTACACCTTC
. many TRBJ2-6 TRBV5-1 CASSPLEDGANVLTF TGCGCCAGCAGCCCTTTAGAAGATGGGGCCAACGTCCTGACTTTC
. many TRBJ2-3 TRBV7-7 CASSLLGGTDTQYF TGTGCTAGCAGCCTATTAGGGGGTACAGATACGCAGTATTTT
. many TRBJ2-2 TRBV7-3 CASSLIAGTGELFF TGTGCCAGCAGCTTAATCGCGGGCACCGGGGAGCTGTTTTTT
. many TRBJ1-2 TRBV21-1 CASSARFVREANYGYTF TGTGCCAGCAGCGCGCGTTTTGTTCGGGAAGCTAACTATGGCTACACCTTC
TRBD1 many TRBJ1-4 TRBV7-8 CASSFNRGLNEKLFF TGTGCCAGCAGCTTTAACAGGGGGCTTAATGAAAAACTGTTTTTT
TRBD1 many TRBJ2-7 TRBV19 CASSTSTGYSEQYF TGTGCCAGTAGTACCTCGACAGGGTACTCCGAGCAGTACTTC